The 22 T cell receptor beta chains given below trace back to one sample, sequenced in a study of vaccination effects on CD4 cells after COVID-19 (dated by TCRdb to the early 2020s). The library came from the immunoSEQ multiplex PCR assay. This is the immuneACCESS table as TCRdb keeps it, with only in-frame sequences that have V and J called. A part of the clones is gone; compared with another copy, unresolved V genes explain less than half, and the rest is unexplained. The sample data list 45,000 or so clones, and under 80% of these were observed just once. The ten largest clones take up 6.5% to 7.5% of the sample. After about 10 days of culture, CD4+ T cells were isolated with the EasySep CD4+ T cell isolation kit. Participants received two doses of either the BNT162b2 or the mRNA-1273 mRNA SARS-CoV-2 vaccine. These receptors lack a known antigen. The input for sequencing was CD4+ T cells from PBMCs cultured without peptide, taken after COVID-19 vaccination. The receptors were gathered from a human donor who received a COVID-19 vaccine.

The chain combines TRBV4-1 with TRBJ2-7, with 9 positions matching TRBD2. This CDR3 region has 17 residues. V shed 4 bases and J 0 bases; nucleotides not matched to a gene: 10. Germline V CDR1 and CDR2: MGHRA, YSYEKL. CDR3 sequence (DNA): TGCGCCAGCAGCCGACTAGCGGTTCTTCGTCTCTCCTACGAGCAGTACTTC. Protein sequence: CASSRLAVLRLSYEQYF.

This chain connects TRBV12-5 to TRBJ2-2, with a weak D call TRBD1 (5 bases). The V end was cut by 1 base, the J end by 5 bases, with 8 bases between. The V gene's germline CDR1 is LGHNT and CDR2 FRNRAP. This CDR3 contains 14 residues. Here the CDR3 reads CASGLGPGTGELFF. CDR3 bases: TGTGCTAGTGGTTTGGGACCAGGGACCGGGGAGCTGTTTTTT.

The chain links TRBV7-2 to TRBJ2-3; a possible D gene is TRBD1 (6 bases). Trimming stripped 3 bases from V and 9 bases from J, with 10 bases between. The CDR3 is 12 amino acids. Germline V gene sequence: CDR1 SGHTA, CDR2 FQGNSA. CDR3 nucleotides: TGTGCCAGCAGCTTTCCAGGGACAACGCAGTATTTT. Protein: CASSFPGTTQYF.

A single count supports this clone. The CDR3 region has the DNA TGTGCCAGACGACGGATACCTGAAAAACTGTTTTTT. This translates into CARRRIPEKLFF. This chain connects TRBV6-4 to TRBJ1-4; D is unresolved. Trimming cost V 9 bases and J 7 bases, with 12 bases left between them. This CDR3 is 12 amino acids long. Germline lookup yields CDR1 MRHNA and CDR2 SNTAGT.

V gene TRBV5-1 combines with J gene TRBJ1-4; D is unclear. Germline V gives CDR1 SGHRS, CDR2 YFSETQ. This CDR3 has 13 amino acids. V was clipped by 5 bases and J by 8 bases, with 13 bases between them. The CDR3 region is CASSFSIEEKLFF. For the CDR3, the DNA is TGCGCCAGCAGTTTTTCTATCGAGGAAAAACTGTTTTTT.

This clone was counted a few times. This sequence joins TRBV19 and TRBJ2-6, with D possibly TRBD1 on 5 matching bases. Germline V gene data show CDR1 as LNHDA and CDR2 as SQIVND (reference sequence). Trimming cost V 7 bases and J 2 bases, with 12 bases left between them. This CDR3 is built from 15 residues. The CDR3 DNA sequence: TGTGCCAGTAAACAGGACGCAGCTGGGGCCAACGTCCTGACTTTC. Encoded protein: CASKQDAAGANVLTF.

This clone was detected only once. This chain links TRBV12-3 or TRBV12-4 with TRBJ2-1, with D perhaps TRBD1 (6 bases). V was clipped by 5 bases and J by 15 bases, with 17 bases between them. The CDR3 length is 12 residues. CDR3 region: CASSVQGKGAFF. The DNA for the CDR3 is TGTGCCAGCAGTGTCCAGGGGAAAGGAGCGTTCTTC.

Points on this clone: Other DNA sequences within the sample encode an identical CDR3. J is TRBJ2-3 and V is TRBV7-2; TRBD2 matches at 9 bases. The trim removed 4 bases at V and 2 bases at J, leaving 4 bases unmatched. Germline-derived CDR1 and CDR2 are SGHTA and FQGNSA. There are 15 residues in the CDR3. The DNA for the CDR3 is TGTGCCAGCAGCTCGCGGGGGGGTTTCACAGATACGCAGTATTTT. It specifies CASSSRGGFTDTQYF.

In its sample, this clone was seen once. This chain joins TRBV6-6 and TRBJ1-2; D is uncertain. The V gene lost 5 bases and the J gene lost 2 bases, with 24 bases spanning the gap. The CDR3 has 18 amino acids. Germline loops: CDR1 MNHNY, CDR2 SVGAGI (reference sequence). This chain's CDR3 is CASSQRIGEGFSNYGYTF. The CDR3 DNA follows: TGTGCCAGCAGTCAAAGAATTGGAGAGGGATTTTCCAACTATGGCTACACCTTC.

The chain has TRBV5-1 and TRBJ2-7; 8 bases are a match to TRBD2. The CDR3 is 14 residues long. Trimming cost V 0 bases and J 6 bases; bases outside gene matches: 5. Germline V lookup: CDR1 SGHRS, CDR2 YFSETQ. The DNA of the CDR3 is TGCGCCAGCAGCTTGGTCGGGACTAGGCGCGAGCAGTACTTC. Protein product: CASSLVGTRREQYF. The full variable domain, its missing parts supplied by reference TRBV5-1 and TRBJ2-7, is KAGVTQTPRYLIKTRGQQVTLSCSPISGHRSVSWYQQTPGQGLQFLFEYFSETQRNKGNFPGRFSGRQFSNSRSEMNVSTLELGDSALYLCASSLVGTRREQYFGPGTRLTVT.

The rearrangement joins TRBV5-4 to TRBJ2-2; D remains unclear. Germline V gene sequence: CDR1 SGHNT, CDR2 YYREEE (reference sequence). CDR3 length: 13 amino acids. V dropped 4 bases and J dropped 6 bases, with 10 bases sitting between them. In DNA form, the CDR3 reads TGTGCCAGCAGCGAAACGTGGGCCGGGGAGCTGTTTTTT. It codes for CASSETWAGELFF.

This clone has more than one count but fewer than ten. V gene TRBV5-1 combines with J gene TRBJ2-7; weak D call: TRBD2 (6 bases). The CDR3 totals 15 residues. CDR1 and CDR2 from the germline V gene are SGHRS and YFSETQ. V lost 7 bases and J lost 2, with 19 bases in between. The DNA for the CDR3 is TGCGCCAGCGGACCCGGAGGGACGGATCCCTACGAGCAGTACTTC. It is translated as CASGPGGTDPYEQYF.

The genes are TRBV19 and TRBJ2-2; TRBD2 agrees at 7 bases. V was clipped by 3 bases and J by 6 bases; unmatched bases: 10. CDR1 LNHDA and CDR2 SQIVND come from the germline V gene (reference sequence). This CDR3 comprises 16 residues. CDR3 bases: TGTGCCAGTAGTATCGCAGGACTAGGGTCCGCCGGGGAGCTGTTTTTT. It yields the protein CASSIAGLGSAGELFF. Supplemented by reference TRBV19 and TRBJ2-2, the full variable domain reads DGGITQSPKYLFRKEGQNVTLSCEQNLNHDAMYWYRQDPGQGLRLIYYSQIVNDFQKGDIAEGYSVSREKKESFPLTVTSAQKNPTAFYLCASSIAGLGSAGELFFGEGSRLTVL.

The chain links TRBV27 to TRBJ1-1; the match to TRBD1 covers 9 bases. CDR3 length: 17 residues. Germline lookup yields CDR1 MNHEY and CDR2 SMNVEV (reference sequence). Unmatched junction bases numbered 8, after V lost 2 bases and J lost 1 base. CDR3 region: CASSLLRTGVGNTEAFF. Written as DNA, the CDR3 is TGTGCCAGCAGTTTACTACGGACAGGGGTAGGGAACACTGAAGCTTTCTTT.

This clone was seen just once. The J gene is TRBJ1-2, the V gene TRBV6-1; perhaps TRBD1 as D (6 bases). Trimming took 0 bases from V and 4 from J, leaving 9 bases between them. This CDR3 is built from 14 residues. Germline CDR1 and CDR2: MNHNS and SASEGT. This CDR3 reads CASSEAGGGYGYTF. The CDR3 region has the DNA TGTGCCAGCAGTGAAGCCGGGGGCGGCTATGGCTACACCTTC.

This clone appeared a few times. The CDR3 protein is CASSLGDRETQPQHF. The CDR3 nucleotides read TGTGCCAGCAGCTTAGGAGACAGGGAGACACAGCCCCAGCATTTT. The V gene is TRBV7-2, the J gene TRBJ1-5; 7 nucleotides line up with TRBD1. V trimming: 1 base; J trimming: 7 bases; junction bases outside the gene matches: 7. The CDR3 extends over 15 amino acids. Germline V gene sequence: CDR1 SGHTA, CDR2 FQGNSA.

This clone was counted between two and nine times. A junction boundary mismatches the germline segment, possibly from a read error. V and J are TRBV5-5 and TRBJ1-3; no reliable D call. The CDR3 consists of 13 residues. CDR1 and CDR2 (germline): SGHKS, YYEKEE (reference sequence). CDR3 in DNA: TGTGCCAGCAGCTTTTCGGAATCCGGACCGAGGTTTTTT. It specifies CASSFSESGPRFF.

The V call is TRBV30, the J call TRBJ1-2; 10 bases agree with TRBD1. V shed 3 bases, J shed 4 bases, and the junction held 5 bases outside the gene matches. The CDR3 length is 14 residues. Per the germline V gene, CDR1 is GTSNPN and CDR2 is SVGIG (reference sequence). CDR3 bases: TGTGCCTGGAGAACCAGGACAGGGGGCTATGGCTACACCTTC. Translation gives CAWRTRTGGYGYTF.

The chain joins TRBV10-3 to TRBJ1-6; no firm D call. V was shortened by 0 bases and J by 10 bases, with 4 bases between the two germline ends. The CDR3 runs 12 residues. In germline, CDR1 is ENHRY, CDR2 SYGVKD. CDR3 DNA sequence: TGTGCCATCAGTGAGTCGGAATCACCCCTCCACTTT. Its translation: CAISESESPLHF.

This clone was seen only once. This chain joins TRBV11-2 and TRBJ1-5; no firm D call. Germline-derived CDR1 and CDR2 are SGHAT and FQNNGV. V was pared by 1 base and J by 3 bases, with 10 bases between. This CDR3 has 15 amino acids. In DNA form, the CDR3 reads TGTGCCAGCAGCTTAGGGTGGAGGAACAATCAGCCCCAGCATTTT. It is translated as CASSLGWRNNQPQHF.

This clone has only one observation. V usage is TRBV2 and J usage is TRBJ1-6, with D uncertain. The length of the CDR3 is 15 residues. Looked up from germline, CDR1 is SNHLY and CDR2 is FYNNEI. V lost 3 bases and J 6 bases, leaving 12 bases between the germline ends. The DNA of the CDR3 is TGTGCCAGCAGTGAGCAGGTTTTGCGTAATTCACCCCTCCACTTT. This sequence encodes CASSEQVLRNSPLHF.

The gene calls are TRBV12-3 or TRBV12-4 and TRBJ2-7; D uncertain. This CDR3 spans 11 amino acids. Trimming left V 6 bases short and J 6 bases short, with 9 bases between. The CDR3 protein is CASRIAGEQYF. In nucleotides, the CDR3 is TGTGCCAGCAGGATAGCTGGCGAGCAGTACTTC.